A selection of T cell receptor beta chains follows, all from one sample in a study of T-cell memory formation after mild COVID-19. TCRdb redid the calling of the 5' RACE reads with MiXCR, one entry per CDR3 protein. Of 250,000 to 350,000 distinct CDR3 sequences listed, approximately 20% are singletons. The sequencing input was PBMCs or a T cell subset sorted from them (not recorded which). The origin of the receptors is a man younger than 30 who had mild COVID-19 (a few samples of this study predate the infection). Cell type and time point are not known. Each CDR3 is given with its conserved first and last residue. A D gene is named only where the DNA matches it firmly. Where a row states a size, it is once, few, many or the class of an expanded clone; other rows omit it.

J gene: TRBJ2-5
clone size: .
V gene: TRBV11-2
D gene: TRBD2
CDR3 protein: CASSWGQRGAIHEEAQYF
CDR3 DNA: TGTGCCAGCAGCTGGGGTCAGCGGGGGGCAATCCATGAAGAGGCCCAGTACTTC

J gene: TRBJ2-3
clone size: .
V gene: TRBV6-5
D gene: .
CDR3 protein: CASSTTGDTQYF
CDR3 DNA: TGTGCCAGCAGTACGACAGGAGATACGCAGTATTTT

J gene: TRBJ2-7
clone size: .
V gene: TRBV19
D gene: .
CDR3 protein: CASSNARQLSYEQYF
CDR3 DNA: TGTGCCAGTAGTAACGCCCGGCAGCTGAGTTACGAGCAGTACTTC

J gene: TRBJ2-1
clone size: many
V gene: TRBV7-8
D gene: TRBD2
CDR3 protein: CASSLGLAGSSYNEQFF
CDR3 DNA: TGTGCCAGCAGCTTAGGTCTAGCGGGGAGCTCCTACAATGAGCAGTTCTTC

J gene: TRBJ1-2
clone size: .
V gene: TRBV6-1
D gene: .
CDR3 protein: CASASGALRIDGYTF
CDR3 DNA: TGTGCCAGCGCATCGGGGGCTCTTCGGATAGATGGCTACACCTTC

J gene: TRBJ2-5
clone size: many
V gene: TRBV7-2
D gene: TRBD1
CDR3 protein: CASSLRQGAWETQYF
CDR3 DNA: TGTGCCAGCAGCTTACGACAGGGTGCATGGGAGACCCAGTACTTC

J gene: TRBJ2-5
clone size: .
V gene: TRBV6-5
D gene: .
CDR3 protein: CASSYRGQWETQYF
CDR3 DNA: TGTGCCAGCAGTTACAGGGGCCAGTGGGAGACCCAGTACTTC

J gene: TRBJ2-1
clone size: .
V gene: TRBV5-4
D gene: .
CDR3 protein: CASSWGDSSSYNEQFF
CDR3 DNA: TGTGCCAGCAGCTGGGGGGACTCTAGCTCCTACAATGAGCAGTTCTTC

J gene: TRBJ2-5
clone size: .
V gene: TRBV6-2/TRBV6-3
D gene: TRBD2
CDR3 protein: CASSSSGAEETQYF
CDR3 DNA: TGTGCCAGCAGTTCCAGCGGGGCCGAAGAGACCCAGTACTTC

J gene: TRBJ2-1
clone size: few
V gene: TRBV14
D gene: TRBD1
CDR3 protein: CASSHTRGLEQFF
CDR3 DNA: TGTGCCAGCAGCCACACCAGGGGGCTTGAGCAGTTCTTC

J gene: TRBJ2-4
clone size: .
V gene: TRBV5-1
D gene: .
CDR3 protein: CASSLRQTNIQYF
CDR3 DNA: TGCGCCAGCAGCTTGCGACAGACAAACATTCAGTACTTC

J gene: TRBJ1-1
clone size: .
V gene: TRBV7-6
D gene: .
CDR3 protein: CASSGSYTEAFF
CDR3 DNA: TGTGCCAGCAGCGGGAGTTACACTGAAGCTTTCTTT

J gene: TRBJ2-7
clone size: .
V gene: TRBV2
D gene: .
CDR3 protein: CASGRGTYEQYF
CDR3 DNA: TGTGCCAGCGGCCGGGGGACCTACGAGCAGTACTTC

J gene: TRBJ2-6
clone size: few
V gene: TRBV20-1
D gene: .
CDR3 protein: CSAAQGTGANVLTF
CDR3 DNA: TGCAGTGCTGCCCAGGGGACTGGGGCCAACGTCCTGACTTTC

J gene: TRBJ2-3
clone size: few
V gene: TRBV7-9
D gene: .
CDR3 protein: CASSPPPRGSGDTQYF
CDR3 DNA: TGTGCCAGCAGCCCACCTCCCAGGGGCTCGGGAGATACGCAGTATTTT

J gene: TRBJ2-3
clone size: .
V gene: TRBV28
D gene: TRBD2
CDR3 protein: CASSPGLAGGTQYF
CDR3 DNA: TGTGCCAGCAGCCCCGGACTAGCGGGAGGTACGCAGTATTTT

J gene: TRBJ2-7
clone size: .
V gene: TRBV14
D gene: TRBD1
CDR3 protein: CASSPTGAYEQYF
CDR3 DNA: TGTGCCAGCAGCCCGACAGGGGCCTACGAGCAGTACTTC

J gene: TRBJ2-1
clone size: .
V gene: TRBV20-1
D gene: TRBD2
CDR3 protein: CSAPTTSGGSYNEQFF
CDR3 DNA: TGCAGTGCGCCCACCACTAGCGGGGGGTCCTACAATGAGCAGTTCTTC

J gene: TRBJ2-3
clone size: .
V gene: TRBV24-1
D gene: .
CDR3 protein: CATGDTDTQYF
CDR3 DNA: TGTGCCACCGGAGATACAGATACGCAGTATTTT

J gene: TRBJ2-7
clone size: .
V gene: TRBV5-1
D gene: TRBD1
CDR3 protein: CASSNDRGLYEQYF
CDR3 DNA: TGCGCCAGCAGCAATGACAGGGGGCTTTACGAGCAGTACTTC

J gene: TRBJ1-2
clone size: few
V gene: TRBV4-3
D gene: .
CDR3 protein: CASSQTQGLGYTF
CDR3 DNA: TGCGCCAGCAGCCAAACACAGGGACTGGGCTACACCTTC

J gene: TRBJ1-5
clone size: few
V gene: TRBV2
D gene: .
CDR3 protein: CASSDPRNQPQHF
CDR3 DNA: TGTGCCAGCAGTGACCCTAGGAATCAGCCCCAGCATTTT

J gene: TRBJ2-1
clone size: .
V gene: TRBV28
D gene: TRBD2
CDR3 protein: CASSSVSSGAHNEQFF
CDR3 DNA: TGTGCCAGCAGTTCCGTCAGTAGCGGGGCCCACAACGAGCAGTTCTTC

J gene: TRBJ2-3
clone size: few
V gene: TRBV6-2/TRBV6-3
D gene: TRBD1
CDR3 protein: CASSLIGTGGADTQYF
CDR3 DNA: TGTGCCAGCAGCCTCATCGGGACAGGGGGCGCAGATACGCAGTATTTT

J gene: TRBJ1-3
clone size: .
V gene: TRBV28
D gene: .
CDR3 protein: CASRDSGRSGNTIYF
CDR3 DNA: TGTGCCAGCAGAGACAGCGGACGCTCTGGAAACACCATATATTTT

J gene: TRBJ2-5
clone size: .
V gene: TRBV12-3/TRBV12-4
D gene: .
CDR3 protein: CASSFIPGETQYF
CDR3 DNA: TGTGCCAGCAGTTTTATCCCCGGCGAGACCCAGTACTTC

J gene: TRBJ2-5
clone size: .
V gene: TRBV24-1
D gene: .
CDR3 protein: CATSDLGETQYF
CDR3 DNA: TGTGCCACCAGTGATTTGGGAGAGACCCAGTACTTC

J gene: TRBJ2-1
clone size: many
V gene: TRBV19
D gene: .
CDR3 protein: CASSIGFYNEQFF
CDR3 DNA: TGTGCCAGTAGTATCGGATTTTACAATGAGCAGTTCTTC

J gene: TRBJ2-3
clone size: .
V gene: TRBV7-9
D gene: TRBD2
CDR3 protein: CASSPAGGRTITDTQYF
CDR3 DNA: TGTGCCAGCAGCCCTGCGGGGGGCCGAACGATCACAGATACGCAGTATTTT

J gene: TRBJ2-1
clone size: .
V gene: TRBV7-3
D gene: .
CDR3 protein: CASSLTGSKNEQFF
CDR3 DNA: TGTGCCAGCAGCTTAACAGGGTCTAAGAATGAGCAGTTCTTC

J gene: TRBJ2-3
clone size: few
V gene: TRBV6-1
D gene: .
CDR3 protein: CASSEVLTQYF
CDR3 DNA: TGTGCCAGCAGTGAAGTTCTAACGCAGTATTTT

J gene: TRBJ2-4
clone size: .
V gene: TRBV6-1
D gene: .
CDR3 protein: CASSDGQDIDIQYF
CDR3 DNA: TGTGCCAGCAGTGATGGCCAGGACATTGACATTCAGTACTTC

J gene: TRBJ2-5
clone size: many
V gene: TRBV5-6
D gene: .
CDR3 protein: CASSHGETQYF
CDR3 DNA: TGTGCCAGCAGCCACGGGGAGACCCAGTACTTC

J gene: TRBJ1-2
clone size: .
V gene: TRBV14
D gene: TRBD1
CDR3 protein: CASSQEDRANYGYTF
CDR3 DNA: TGTGCCAGCAGCCAAGAAGACAGGGCTAACTATGGCTACACCTTC

J gene: TRBJ2-5
clone size: .
V gene: TRBV5-1
D gene: TRBD2
CDR3 protein: CASSFRSFERGSQETQYF
CDR3 DNA: TGCGCCAGCAGCTTTCGGTCCTTTGAGCGGGGGAGCCAAGAGACCCAGTACTTC

J gene: TRBJ1-2
clone size: many
V gene: TRBV4-3
D gene: .
CDR3 protein: CASSQDARSNYGYTF
CDR3 DNA: TGCGCCAGCAGCCAAGACGCAAGGTCTAACTATGGCTACACCTTC

J gene: TRBJ2-2
clone size: .
V gene: TRBV5-1
D gene: TRBD2
CDR3 protein: CASRISRDYTNTGELFF
CDR3 DNA: TGCGCCAGCAGAATTTCAAGGGACTACACGAACACCGGGGAGCTGTTTTTT

J gene: TRBJ2-1
clone size: few
V gene: TRBV4-1
D gene: TRBD1
CDR3 protein: CASSSRTGRDEQFF
CDR3 DNA: TGCGCCAGCAGCTCCCGGACAGGGAGAGATGAGCAGTTCTTC

J gene: TRBJ2-7
clone size: .
V gene: TRBV29-1
D gene: TRBD1
CDR3 protein: CSVAGQLREQYF
CDR3 DNA: TGCAGCGTTGCGGGACAGTTGCGCGAGCAGTACTTC

J gene: TRBJ2-1
clone size: few
V gene: TRBV4-3
D gene: TRBD1
CDR3 protein: CASSLDDRGDNEQFF
CDR3 DNA: TGCGCCAGCAGCCTAGATGACAGGGGCGACAATGAGCAGTTCTTC

J gene: TRBJ2-1
clone size: .
V gene: TRBV2
D gene: .
CDR3 protein: CASTDRVEQFF
CDR3 DNA: TGTGCCAGCACCGATCGGGTCGAGCAGTTCTTC

J gene: TRBJ1-5
clone size: .
V gene: TRBV20-1
D gene: TRBD1
CDR3 protein: CSASPGQGFNSNQPQHF
CDR3 DNA: TGCAGTGCTAGTCCGGGACAGGGGTTTAATAGCAATCAGCCCCAGCATTTT

J gene: TRBJ2-5
clone size: .
V gene: TRBV7-8
D gene: .
CDR3 protein: CASSLGGGTKTQYF
CDR3 DNA: TGTGCCAGCAGCTTAGGTGGGGGAACGAAGACCCAGTACTTC

J gene: TRBJ1-1
clone size: .
V gene: TRBV18
D gene: .
CDR3 protein: CASQREGNTEAFF
CDR3 DNA: TGTGCCAGCCAGCGAGAAGGGAACACTGAAGCTTTCTTT

J gene: TRBJ1-1
clone size: few
V gene: TRBV19
D gene: .
CDR3 protein: CASSSALNTEAFF
CDR3 DNA: TGTGCCAGTAGTTCGGCATTGAACACTGAAGCTTTCTTT